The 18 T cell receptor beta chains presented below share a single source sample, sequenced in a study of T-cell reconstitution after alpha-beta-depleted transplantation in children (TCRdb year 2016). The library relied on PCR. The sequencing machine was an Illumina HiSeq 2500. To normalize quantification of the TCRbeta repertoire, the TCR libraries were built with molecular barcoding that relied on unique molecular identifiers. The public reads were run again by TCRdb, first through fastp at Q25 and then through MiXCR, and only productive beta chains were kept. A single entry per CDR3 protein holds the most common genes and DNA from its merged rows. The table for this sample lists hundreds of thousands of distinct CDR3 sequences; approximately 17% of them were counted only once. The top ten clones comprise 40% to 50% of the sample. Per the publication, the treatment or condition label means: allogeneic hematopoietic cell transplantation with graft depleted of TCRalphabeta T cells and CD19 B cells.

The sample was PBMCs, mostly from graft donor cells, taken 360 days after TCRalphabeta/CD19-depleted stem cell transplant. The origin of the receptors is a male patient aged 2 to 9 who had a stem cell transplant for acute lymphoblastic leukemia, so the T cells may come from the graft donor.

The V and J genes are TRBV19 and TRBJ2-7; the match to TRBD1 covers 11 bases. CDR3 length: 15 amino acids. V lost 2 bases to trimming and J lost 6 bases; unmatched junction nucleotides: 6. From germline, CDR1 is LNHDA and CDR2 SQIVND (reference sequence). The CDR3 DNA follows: TGTGCCAGTAGTATACCGGACAGGGGGCTCTCCGAGCAGTACTTC. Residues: CASSIPDRGLSEQYF.

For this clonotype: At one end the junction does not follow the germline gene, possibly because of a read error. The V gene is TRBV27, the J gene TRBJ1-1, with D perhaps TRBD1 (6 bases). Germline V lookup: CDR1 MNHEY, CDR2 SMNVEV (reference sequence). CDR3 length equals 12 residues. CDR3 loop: CASREGDTEPFF. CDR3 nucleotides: TGTGCCAGCAGGGAGGGGGACACTGAACCTTTCTTT.

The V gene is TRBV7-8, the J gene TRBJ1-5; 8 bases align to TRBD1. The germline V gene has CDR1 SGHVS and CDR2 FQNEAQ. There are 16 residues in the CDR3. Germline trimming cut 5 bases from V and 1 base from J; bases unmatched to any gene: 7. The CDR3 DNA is TGTGCCAGCAGCCCCCGGACAGGGAAAAGCAATCAGCCCCAGCATTTT. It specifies CASSPRTGKSNQPQHF.

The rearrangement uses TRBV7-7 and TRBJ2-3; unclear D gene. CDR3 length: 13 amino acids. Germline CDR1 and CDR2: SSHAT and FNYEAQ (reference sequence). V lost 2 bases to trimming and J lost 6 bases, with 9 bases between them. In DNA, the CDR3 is TGTGCCAGCAGCTTACGTCTGGGGGATACGCAGTATTTT. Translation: CASSLRLGDTQYF.

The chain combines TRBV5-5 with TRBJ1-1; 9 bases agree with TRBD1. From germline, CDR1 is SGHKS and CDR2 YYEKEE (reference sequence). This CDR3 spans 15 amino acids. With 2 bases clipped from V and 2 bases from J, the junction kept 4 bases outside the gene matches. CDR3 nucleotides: TGTGCCAGCAGCTTTTTGGGACAGGGTAACACTGAAGCTTTCTTT. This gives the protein CASSFLGQGNTEAFF. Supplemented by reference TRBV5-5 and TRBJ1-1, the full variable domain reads DAGVTQSPTHLIKTRGQQVTLRCSPISGHKSVSWYQQVLGQGPQFIFQYYEKEERGRGNFPDRFSARQFPNYSSELNVNALLLGDSALYLCASSFLGQGNTEAFFGQGTRLTVV.

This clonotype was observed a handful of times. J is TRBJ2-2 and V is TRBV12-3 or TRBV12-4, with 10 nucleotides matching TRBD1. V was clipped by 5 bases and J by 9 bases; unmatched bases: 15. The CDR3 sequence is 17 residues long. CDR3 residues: CASSPVLGQGSDRELFF. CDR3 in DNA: TGTGCCAGCAGTCCAGTACTGGGACAGGGGAGCGACCGGGAGCTGTTTTTT.

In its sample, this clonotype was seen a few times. The CDR3: CAISESGQPQHF. The CDR3 nucleotides are TGTGCCATCAGTGAGTCGGGACAGCCCCAGCATTTT. The chain is built from TRBV10-3 and TRBJ1-5; D unclear. There are 12 residues in the CDR3. CDR1 and CDR2 from the germline V gene are ENHRY and SYGVKD. Trimming stripped 0 bases from V and 7 bases from J, with 4 bases between.

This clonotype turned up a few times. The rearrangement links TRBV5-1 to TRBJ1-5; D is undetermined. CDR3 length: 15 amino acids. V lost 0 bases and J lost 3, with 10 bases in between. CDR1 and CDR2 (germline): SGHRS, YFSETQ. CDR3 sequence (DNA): TGCGCCAGCAGCTTGGGTGAGGGTACCAATCAGCCCCAGCATTTT. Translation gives CASSLGEGTNQPQHF. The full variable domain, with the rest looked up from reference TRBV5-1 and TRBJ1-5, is KAGVTQTPRYLIKTRGQQVTLSCSPISGHRSVSWYQQTPGQGLQFLFEYFSETQRNKGNFPGRFSGRQFSNSRSEMNVSTLELGDSALYLCASSLGEGTNQPQHFGDGTRLSIL.

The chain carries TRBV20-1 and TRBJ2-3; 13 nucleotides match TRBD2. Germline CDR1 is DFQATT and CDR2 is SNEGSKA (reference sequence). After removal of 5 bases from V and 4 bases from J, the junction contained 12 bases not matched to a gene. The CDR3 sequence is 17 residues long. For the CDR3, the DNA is TGCAGTGCTTATACCGGGACTAGCGGGAAGGTAGCAGATACGCAGTATTTT. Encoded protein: CSAYTGTSGKVADTQYF.

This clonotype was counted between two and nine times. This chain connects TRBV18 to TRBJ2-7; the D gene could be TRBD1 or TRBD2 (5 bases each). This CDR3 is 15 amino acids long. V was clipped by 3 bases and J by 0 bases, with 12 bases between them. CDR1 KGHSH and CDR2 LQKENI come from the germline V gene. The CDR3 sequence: CASSPRDQSSYEQYF. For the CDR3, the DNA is TGTGCCAGCTCACCCCGGGACCAAAGCTCCTACGAGCAGTACTTC.

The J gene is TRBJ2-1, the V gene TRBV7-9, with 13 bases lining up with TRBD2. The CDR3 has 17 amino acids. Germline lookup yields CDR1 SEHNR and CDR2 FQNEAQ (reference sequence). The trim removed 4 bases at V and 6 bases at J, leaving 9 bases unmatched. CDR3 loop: CASSYYPTSGGFNEQFF. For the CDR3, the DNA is TGTGCCAGCAGCTATTACCCGACTAGCGGGGGGTTCAATGAGCAGTTCTTC.

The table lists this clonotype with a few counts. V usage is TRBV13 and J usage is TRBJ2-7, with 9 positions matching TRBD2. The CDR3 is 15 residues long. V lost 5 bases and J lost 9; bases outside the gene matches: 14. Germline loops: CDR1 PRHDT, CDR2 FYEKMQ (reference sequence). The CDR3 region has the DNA TGTGCCAGCAGCCAATCAGCGGGGGGAGGTGCTGGGCAGTACTTC. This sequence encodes CASSQSAGGGAGQYF.

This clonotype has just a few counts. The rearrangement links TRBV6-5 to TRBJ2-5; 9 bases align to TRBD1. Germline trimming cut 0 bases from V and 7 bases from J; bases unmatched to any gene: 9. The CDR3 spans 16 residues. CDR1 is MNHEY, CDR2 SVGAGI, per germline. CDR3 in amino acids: CASSYSGDRVLGTQYF. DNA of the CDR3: TGTGCCAGCAGTTACTCGGGGGACAGGGTATTGGGGACCCAGTACTTC.

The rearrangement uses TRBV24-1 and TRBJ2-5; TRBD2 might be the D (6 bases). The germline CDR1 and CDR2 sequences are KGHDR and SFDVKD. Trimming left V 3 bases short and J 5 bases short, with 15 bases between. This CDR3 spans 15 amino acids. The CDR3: CATSDRGTTQETQYF. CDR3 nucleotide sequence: TGTGCCACCAGTGATCGCGGGACCACCCAGGAGACCCAGTACTTC.

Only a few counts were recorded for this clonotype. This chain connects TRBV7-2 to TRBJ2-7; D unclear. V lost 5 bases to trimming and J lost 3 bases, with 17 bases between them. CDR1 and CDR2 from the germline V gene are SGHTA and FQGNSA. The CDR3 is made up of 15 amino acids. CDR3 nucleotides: TGTGCCAGCAGCCTCTGGACCGCGCGATTCTACGAGCAGTACTTC. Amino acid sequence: CASSLWTARFYEQYF.

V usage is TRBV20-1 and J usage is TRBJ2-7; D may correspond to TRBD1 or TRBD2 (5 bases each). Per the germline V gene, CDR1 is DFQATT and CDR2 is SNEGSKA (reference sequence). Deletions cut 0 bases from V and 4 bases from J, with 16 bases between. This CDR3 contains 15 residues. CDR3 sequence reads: CSARDEGPLIYEQYF. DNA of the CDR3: TGCAGTGCTAGAGATGAGGGACCGCTGATTTACGAGCAGTACTTC.

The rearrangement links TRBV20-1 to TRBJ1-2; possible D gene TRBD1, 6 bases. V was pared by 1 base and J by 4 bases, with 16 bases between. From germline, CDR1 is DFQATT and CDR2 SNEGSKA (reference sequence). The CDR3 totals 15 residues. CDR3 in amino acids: CSARVRRTGTYGYTF. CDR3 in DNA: TGCAGTGCTAGAGTGCGACGAACAGGGACCTATGGCTACACCTTC.

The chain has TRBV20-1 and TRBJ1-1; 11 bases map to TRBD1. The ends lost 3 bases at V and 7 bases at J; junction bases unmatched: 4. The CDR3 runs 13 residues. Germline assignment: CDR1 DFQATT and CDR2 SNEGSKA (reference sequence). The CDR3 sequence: CSARDRGLGEAFF. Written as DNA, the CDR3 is TGCAGTGCTAGGGACAGGGGGCTTGGTGAAGCTTTCTTT.